This TCR beta chain was recovered during a study of T cell clonotyping in hematopoietic cell transplantation. As for the study in general: Recipients' pretransplant samples followed cytoreduction. Overall study results and limits: Recipient TCR diversity dropped after transplant; expanded clonotypes rose from day 30 to 180. Cells were unsorted, so CD4 and CD8 contributions were not separated.

Trimming cost V 5 bases and J 2 bases, with 14 bases left between them. CDR1 and CDR2 (germline): SGHDN, FVKESK. This CDR3 is built from 15 residues. Time point: recipient sample about 28 days before transplant, after cytoreduction. Recipients were bled about 28 days pretransplant and at posttransplant days 30, 100, 180. Method: immunoSEQ multiplex PCR; TCRdb's copy keeps in-frame clones and lacks some. The sample contains tens of thousands of clones, about 96% of which appear only once. As regards this clone: Its cognate antigen is unknown.

The TCR originated in a woman in her fifties or sixties with acute myeloid leukemia. Some clones in this sample may be carry-over from other donors' samples. The source material was peripheral blood mononuclear cells, sampled before stem cell transplant. The chain uses TRBV14 and TRBJ2-3, with D perhaps TRBD2 (6 bases). The CDR3 is CASSGGLKNTDTQYF. DNA for the CDR3: TGTGCCAGCAGCGGGGGACTGAAGAACACAGATACGCAGTATTTT.